This T cell receptor (beta chain) was identified in a study of T cell responses to AZD1222 COVID-19 vaccine. Study at large: Second-dose intervals near 4 or 12 weeks were combined.

Only in-frame clones appear in the TCRdb table, and some are missing; sequencing was by immunoSEQ multiplex PCR. Of about 150,000 clones listed, approximately 90% are singletons. On this clone: Its antigen is undetermined.

Study-level results: An increase in Spike-specific TCR breadth and depth was observed after two AZD1222 doses. White British people made up most donors, females outnumbered males, and clonal diversity was possibly underestimated.

The germline CDR1 and CDR2 sequences are SEHNR and FQNEAQ (reference sequence). The germline V and J ends were trimmed by 7 bases and 3 bases, with 23 bases remaining between them. The CDR3 is 17 residues long. The sequenced sample was peripheral blood, obtained on day 0 of AZD1222 vaccination. The TCR sequence derives from an adult in good health. The V and J genes are TRBV7-9 and TRBJ2-3; D might be TRBD2 (5 bases). The chain's CDR3 is CASNTSPGRAATDTQYF. DNA for the CDR3: TGTGCCAGCAACACCTCCCCCGGGCGGGCAGCAACAGATACGCAGTATTTT.